This TCR beta chain is drawn from a study of T cell responses to AZD1222 COVID-19 vaccine. Whole-study results and caveats: Most donors were white British and more were female, and clonal diversity was possibly underestimated. Within unmutated variant regions lay the reported targets of nearly half of spike-specific TCRs. Repertoires were sampled only after the peak T cell response. The study found Spike-specific TCR breadth and depth rose after two AZD1222 doses.

This CDR3 region has 16 residues. Trimming removed 4 bases at V and 3 bases at J, with 17 bases between. Germline V CDR1 and CDR2: SGHDT, YYEEEE. Worth noting for this clone: As yet, its antigen is unknown.

Clones were read by immunoSEQ multiplex PCR, and TCRdb kept only the in-frame ones, dropping some. The table shows about 140,000 clones, with around nine tenths occurring only once. The source of this sequence is an adult in good health. Specimen: peripheral blood, collected on day 0 of AZD1222 vaccination. This sequence joins TRBV5-6 and TRBJ1-3; a weak D match, TRBD1 (5 bases). The CDR3 region is CASSRGDPEGGNTIYF. The CDR3, as DNA: TGTGCCAGCAGCAGAGGGGACCCCGAAGGTGGAAACACCATATATTTT.